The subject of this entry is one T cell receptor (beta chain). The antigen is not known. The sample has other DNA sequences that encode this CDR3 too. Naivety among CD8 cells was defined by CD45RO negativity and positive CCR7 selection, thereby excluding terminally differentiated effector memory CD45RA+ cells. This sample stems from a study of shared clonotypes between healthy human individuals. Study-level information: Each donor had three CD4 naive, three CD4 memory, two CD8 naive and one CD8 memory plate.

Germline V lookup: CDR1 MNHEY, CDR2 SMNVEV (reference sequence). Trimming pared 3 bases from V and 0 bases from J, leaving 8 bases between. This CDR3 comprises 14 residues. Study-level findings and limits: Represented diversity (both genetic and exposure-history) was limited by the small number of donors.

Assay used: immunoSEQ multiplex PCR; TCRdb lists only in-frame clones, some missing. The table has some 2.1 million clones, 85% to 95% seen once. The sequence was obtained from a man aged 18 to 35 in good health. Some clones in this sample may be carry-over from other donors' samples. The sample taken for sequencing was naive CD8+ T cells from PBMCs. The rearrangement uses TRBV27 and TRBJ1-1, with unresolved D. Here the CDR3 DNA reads TGTGCCAGCAGTTTTCTACCCCTGAACACTGAAGCTTTCTTT. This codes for CASSFLPLNTEAFF.